The 24 T cell receptor beta chains below all came from one sample that was sequenced in a study of blood T cell repertoires in COVID-19. Measured with immunoSEQ multiplex PCR; TCRdb has only the in-frame clones, and not every one. The sample lists approximately 190,000 clones; about 86% were seen once. Sequencing input: PBMCs or T cells enriched from blood (not recorded which). These TCRs come from a man aged 40-55 years who had recovered from COVID-19.

The chain couples TRBV7-2 to TRBJ1-2; a possible D gene is TRBD1 (6 bases). This CDR3 is 14 amino acids long. With 5 bases removed from V and 0 bases from J, the gap between germline ends came to 10 bases. Germline assignment: CDR1 SGHTA and CDR2 FQGNSA. In DNA, the CDR3 is TGTGCCAGCAGCCGCGACAGGACTAACTATGGCTACACCTTC. Translating gives CASSRDRTNYGYTF.

V is TRBV10-3 and J is TRBJ1-2; a possible D gene is TRBD1 (5 bases). Looked up from germline, CDR1 is ENHRY and CDR2 is SYGVKD. This CDR3 has 15 amino acids. Trimming cost V 6 bases and J 2 bases, with 16 bases left between them. CDR3 loop: CAIRGLSSTNYGYTF. CDR3 bases: TGTGCCATCAGGGGGCTAAGTAGTACCAACTATGGCTACACCTTC.

The chain has TRBV7-9 and TRBJ1-5, with D possibly TRBD1 on 5 matching bases. The V gene's germline CDR1 is SEHNR and CDR2 FQNEAQ (reference sequence). V was trimmed by 10 bases and J by 4 bases, leaving 8 bases between them. CDR3 length: 11 amino acids. For the CDR3, the DNA is TGTGCCACAGGGTTAAATCAGCCCCAGCATTTT. Translating gives CATGLNQPQHF.

This chain joins TRBV24-1 and TRBJ2-1; TRBD2 aligns across 11 bases. Germline V CDR1 and CDR2: KGHDR, SFDVKD. This CDR3 is 16 amino acids long. V was clipped by 4 bases and J by 3 bases; unmatched bases: 4. CDR3 in amino acids: CATSEPGTSGYNEQFF. The CDR3 bases are TGTGCCACCAGTGAGCCAGGGACTAGCGGCTACAATGAGCAGTTCTTC.

V gene TRBV7-2 combines with J gene TRBJ1-1; D gene uncertain. Trimming cost V 1 base and J 6 bases, with 9 bases left between them. Germline V gene data show CDR1 as SGHTA and CDR2 as FQGNSA. The CDR3 is 13 amino acids. CDR3 sequence reads: CASSLVFGAEAFF. The DNA of the CDR3 is TGTGCCAGCAGCTTAGTCTTCGGAGCTGAAGCTTTCTTT. The complete variable domain, with remaining parts taken from reference TRBV7-2 and TRBJ1-1, reads GAGVSQSPSNKVTEKGKDVELRCDPISGHTALYWYRQSLGQGLEFLIYFQGNSAPDKSGLPSDRFSAERTGGSVSTLTIQRTQQEDSAVYLCASSLVFGAEAFFGQGTRLTVV.

This clone appeared a few times. The chain is built from TRBV19 and TRBJ1-2; the D is unclear. Germline lookup yields CDR1 LNHDA and CDR2 SQIVND (reference sequence). Trimming stripped 5 bases from V and 10 bases from J, with 14 bases between. The CDR3 consists of 12 residues. In nucleotides, the CDR3 is TGTGCCAGTAGTCCTCTGTCCCGCGACTACACCTTC. Amino acid sequence: CASSPLSRDYTF.

The chain uses TRBV3-1 (or the pseudogene TRBV3-2) and TRBJ2-7; D might be TRBD2 (6 bases). The V gene's germline CDR1 is LGHDT and CDR2 YNNKEL (reference sequence). V shed 4 bases and J shed 4 bases, with 11 bases lying between them. The CDR3 has 13 residues. The CDR3 here is CASSPGTGYEQYF. The CDR3 coding sequence is TGTGCCAGCAGCCCAGGGACTGGTTACGAGCAGTACTTC.

As DNA, the CDR3 is TGTGCCAGCAGTTACCCCGGCAGGGGGGTAACTGAAGCTTTCTTT. As protein: CASSYPGRGVTEAFF. The chain carries TRBV6-5 and TRBJ1-1; 7 nucleotides match TRBD1. From germline, CDR1 is MNHEY and CDR2 SVGAGI. The CDR3 is 15 amino acids. The junction had 8 bases not matched to a gene; V was cut back by 2 bases and J by 5 bases.

This chain connects TRBV9 to TRBJ2-7; 9 bases align to TRBD1. This CDR3 is built from 14 residues. V dropped 0 bases and J dropped 7; count of bases not matched to a gene: 5. CDR1 is SGDLS, CDR2 YYNGEE, per germline. The CDR3 region is CASSVEGQGGEQYF. In nucleotides, the CDR3 is TGTGCCAGCAGCGTAGAGGGACAGGGCGGAGAGCAGTACTTC.

J is TRBJ2-5 and V is TRBV7-9; the D gene is possibly TRBD2 (6 bases). V was shortened by 0 bases and J by 10 bases, with 9 bases between the two germline ends. This CDR3 contains 12 residues. Germline loops: CDR1 SEHNR, CDR2 FQNEAQ (reference sequence). The CDR3 region is CASSLAEGGQYF. The CDR3 nucleotides are TGTGCCAGCAGCTTAGCGGAGGGAGGCCAGTACTTC.

For the CDR3, the DNA is TGCGCCAGCAGCTTGGTAGGGGCAGGGTACGAGCAGTACTTC. Its protein product is CASSLVGAGYEQYF. The V gene is TRBV5-1, the J gene TRBJ2-7, with D perhaps matching TRBD1 (5 bases). CDR3 length equals 14 residues. CDR1 is SGHRS and CDR2 is YFSETQ in the germline V gene. Between the trimmed V and J ends, which lost 0 bases and 4 bases, there was a span of 11 bases.

V and J are TRBV6-2 or TRBV6-3 and TRBJ2-1, with 8 bases lining up with TRBD2. This CDR3 is built from 18 residues. V shed 0 bases and J 3 bases; nucleotides not matched to a gene: 10. Germline assignment: CDR1 MNHEY and CDR2 SVGEGT. CDR3: CASSYSIPGGYLYNEQFF. The CDR3 DNA is TGTGCCAGCAGTTACTCGATTCCGGGGGGGTATCTCTACAATGAGCAGTTCTTC.

The DNA of the CDR3 is TGTGCCAGTAGTATTAACACTGCTGAGGGCAATCAGCCCCAGCATTTT. It specifies CASSINTAEGNQPQHF. The chain is built from TRBV19 and TRBJ1-5; D remains ambiguous. The V gene's germline CDR1 is LNHDA and CDR2 SQIVND (reference sequence). The CDR3 has 16 amino acids. Deletions cut 3 bases from V and 2 bases from J, with 14 bases between.

The chain employs TRBV7-2 and TRBJ2-7; 7 bases align to TRBD2. The junction had 13 bases not matched to a gene; V was cut back by 4 bases and J by 1 base. The germline V gene encodes CDR1 SGHTA and CDR2 FQGNSA. The CDR3 sequence is 17 residues long. The CDR3 nucleotides are TGTGCCAGCAGCTCCAGACATACTAGCGTCGCATCCTACGAGCAGTACTTC. It encodes CASSSRHTSVASYEQYF.

This clone has a handful of counts. V and J are TRBV5-4 and TRBJ2-1, with 8 bases lining up with TRBD2. This CDR3 has 17 amino acids. V was pared by 4 bases and J by 6 bases, with 15 bases of the junction left unmatched. The germline CDR1 and CDR2 sequences are SGHNT and YYREEE (reference sequence). CDR3 sequence reads: CASSLLRGTSEGNEQFF. CDR3 in DNA: TGTGCCAGCAGCCTCTTGAGGGGGACTAGTGAGGGCAATGAGCAGTTCTTC. Complete variable domain (other parts from reference TRBV5-4 and TRBJ2-1): ETGVTQSPTHLIKTRGQQVTLRCSSQSGHNTVSWYQQALGQGPQFIFQYYREEENGRGNFPPRFSGLQFPNYSSELNVNALELDDSALYLCASSLLRGTSEGNEQFFGPGTRLTVL.

This chain links TRBV5-4 with TRBJ2-5, with D perhaps TRBD1 (8 bases). Germline CDR1 and CDR2: SGHNT and YYREEE (reference sequence). The ends were cut back, 4 bases at V and 5 bases at J, with 12 bases in the middle. The CDR3 length is 13 residues. In DNA, the CDR3 is TGTGCCAGCAGCCACAGGGGGGGGGAGACCCAGTACTTC. Amino acids: CASSHRGGETQYF.

J is TRBJ2-2 and V is TRBV5-4, with 10 positions matching TRBD2. CDR1 is SGHNT and CDR2 is YYREEE in the germline V gene (reference sequence). V was pared by 5 bases and J by 6 bases, with 10 bases of the junction left unmatched. This CDR3 has 16 residues. CDR3 in amino acids: CASSRAASGGAGELFF. CDR3 sequence (DNA): TGTGCCAGCAGTCGAGCGGCGAGCGGGGGGGCCGGGGAGCTGTTTTTT.

The rearrangement joins TRBV5-1 to TRBJ2-1; 12 nucleotides match TRBD2. The CDR3 sequence is 18 residues long. Trimming took 0 bases from V and 2 from J; bases not matched to a gene: 6. Germline V gene sequence: CDR1 SGHRS, CDR2 YFSETQ. DNA of the CDR3: TGCGCCAGCAGCTTGGCCCGCCTAGCGGGGGGGCCCTACAATGAGCAGTTCTTC. This encodes CASSLARLAGGPYNEQFF.

This chain links TRBV6-5 with TRBJ1-2; 7 bases fit TRBD1. The germline V gene encodes CDR1 MNHEY and CDR2 SVGAGI. V lost 6 bases and J lost 5; bases outside the gene matches: 6. The CDR3 runs to 13 residues. The CDR3 here is CASSLTGEYGYTF. CDR3 sequence (DNA): TGTGCCAGCAGCTTAACAGGGGAGTATGGCTACACCTTC.

This chain connects TRBV30 to TRBJ2-5; 8 bases map to TRBD1. The V gene's germline CDR1 is GTSNPN and CDR2 SVGIG (reference sequence). The CDR3 runs to 14 residues. V dropped 2 bases and J dropped 4; count of bases not matched to a gene: 6. The DNA for the CDR3 is TGTGCCTGGAGTCATCAGGGGGCAGGAGAGACCCAGTACTTC. Amino acid sequence: CAWSHQGAGETQYF.

This chain links TRBV10-1 with TRBJ2-3; D is unresolved. The CDR3 runs to 18 residues. With 2 bases removed from V and 1 base from J, the gap between germline ends came to 19 bases. CDR1 and CDR2 (germline): WNHNN, SYGVQD (reference sequence). The CDR3 region has the DNA TGCGCCAGCAGTGAGAGTAGTTACAGAACGAACCGCACAGATACGCAGTATTTT. This codes for CASSESSYRTNRTDTQYF.

The V and J genes are TRBV5-1 and TRBJ1-2, with 7 bases matching TRBD1. CDR3 length: 16 amino acids. Unmatched junction bases numbered 11, after V lost 0 bases and J lost 6 bases. CDR1 and CDR2 (germline): SGHRS, YFSETQ. In DNA, the CDR3 is TGCGCCAGCAGCTTGGGGACAGGATGGGCGTTCGATGGCTACACCTTC. This translates into CASSLGTGWAFDGYTF.

The chain combines TRBV7-9 with TRBJ1-2; D remains ambiguous. The V end lost 1 base, the J end lost 5 bases, and 14 bases lay between the germline ends. The CDR3 is made up of 15 amino acids. Germline CDR1 and CDR2: SEHNR and FQNEAQ (reference sequence). CDR3: CASSLGSTPTYGYTF. The CDR3 DNA reads TGTGCCAGCAGCTTAGGTTCAACTCCCACGTATGGCTACACCTTC.

This rearrangement joins TRBV5-1 to TRBJ1-2; TRBD1 aligns across 7 bases. The length of the CDR3 is 15 residues. In germline, CDR1 is SGHRS, CDR2 YFSETQ. V was pared by 1 base and J by 6 bases, with 9 bases of the junction left unmatched. The DNA of the CDR3 is TGCGCCAGCAGCTTGTATCAGGGGGGCCGGAATGGCTACACCTTC. Translating gives CASSLYQGGRNGYTF.